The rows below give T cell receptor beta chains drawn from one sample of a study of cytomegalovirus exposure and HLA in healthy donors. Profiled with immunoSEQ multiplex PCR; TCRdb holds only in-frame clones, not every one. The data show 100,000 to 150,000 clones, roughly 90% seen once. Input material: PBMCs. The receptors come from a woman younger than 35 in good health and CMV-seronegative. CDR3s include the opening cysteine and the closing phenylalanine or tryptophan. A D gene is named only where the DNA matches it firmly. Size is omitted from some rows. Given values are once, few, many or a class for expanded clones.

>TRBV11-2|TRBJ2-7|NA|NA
CASSRPGSGSYEQYF
TGTGCCAGCAGCCGGCCGGGGTCAGGCTCCTACGAGCAGTACTTC
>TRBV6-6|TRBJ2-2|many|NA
CASSYRETTGELFF
TGTGCCAGCAGTTACAGGGAGACCACCGGGGAGCTGTTTTTT
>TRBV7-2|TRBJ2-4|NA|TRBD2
CASSRRAGTLAKNIQYF
TGTGCCAGCAGCCGAAGAGCGGGAACCTTAGCCAAAAACATTCAGTACTTC
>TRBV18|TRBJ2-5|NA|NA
CASSPRSGMQETQYF
TGTGCCAGCTCACCGAGGTCAGGGATGCAAGAGACCCAGTACTTC
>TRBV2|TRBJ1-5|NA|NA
CASSGRRQATSYSNQPQHF
TGTGCCAGCAGCGGTCGACGACAGGCGACCTCTTATAGCAATCAGCCCCAGCATTTT
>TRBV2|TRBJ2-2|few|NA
CASSADRNTGELFF
TGTGCCAGCAGTGCGGACAGGAACACCGGGGAGCTGTTTTTT
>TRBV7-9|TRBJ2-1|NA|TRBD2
CASRPGGSYNEQFF
TGTGCCAGCAGGCCGGGGGGATCCTACAATGAGCAGTTCTTC
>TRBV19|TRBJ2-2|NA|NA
CASRSRGNSGELFF
TGTGCCAGTAGGTCTAGGGGTAATTCCGGGGAGCTGTTTTTT
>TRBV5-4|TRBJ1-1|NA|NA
CASSLAGMHTEAFF
TGTGCCAGCAGCTTGGCAGGGATGCACACTGAAGCTTTCTTT
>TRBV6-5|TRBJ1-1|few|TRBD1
CASSRTGYKNTEAFF
TGTGCCAGCAGTCGGACAGGGTACAAGAACACTGAAGCTTTCTTT
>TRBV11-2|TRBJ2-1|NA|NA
CASSSSRRGLYNEQFF
TGTGCCAGCAGCTCGTCCCGTCGCGGACTATACAATGAGCAGTTCTTC
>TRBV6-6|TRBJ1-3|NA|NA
CASSPVGGSAGNTIYF
TGTGCCAGCAGCCCTGTAGGGGGTTCGGCTGGAAACACCATATATTTT
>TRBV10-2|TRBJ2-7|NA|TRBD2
CASSEALAGTYEQYF
TGCGCCAGCAGTGAGGCACTAGCGGGAACCTACGAGCAGTACTTC
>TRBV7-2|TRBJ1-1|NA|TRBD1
CASSLYRGPFEAFF
TGTGCCAGCAGCTTGTACAGGGGGCCCTTCGAAGCTTTCTTT
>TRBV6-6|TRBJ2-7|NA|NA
CASSTQGRSAYEQYF
TGTGCCAGCAGTACACAGGGAAGGAGTGCCTACGAGCAGTACTTC
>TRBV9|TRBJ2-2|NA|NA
CASSVASPGELFF
TGTGCCAGCAGCGTAGCTTCCCCCGGGGAGCTGTTTTTT
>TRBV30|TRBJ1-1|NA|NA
CAWRPHGSPLDTEAFF
TGTGCCTGGAGGCCCCACGGGAGCCCCCTGGACACTGAAGCTTTCTTT
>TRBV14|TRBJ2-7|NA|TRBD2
CASSQALYGGRAREQYF
TGTGCCAGCAGCCAAGCCCTATACGGCGGGAGGGCCCGGGAGCAGTACTTC
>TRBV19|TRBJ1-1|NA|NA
CASSIQQGSAFF
TGTGCCAGTAGTATCCAGCAGGGGAGCGCTTTCTTT
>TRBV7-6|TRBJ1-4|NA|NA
CASSLGSATNEKLFF
TGTGCCAGCAGCTTAGGCAGTGCAACTAATGAAAAACTGTTTTTT
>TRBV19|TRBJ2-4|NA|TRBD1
CASSTNDRGHLAKNIQYF
TGTGCCAGTAGTACGAATGACAGGGGTCACCTAGCCAAAAACATTCAGTACTTC
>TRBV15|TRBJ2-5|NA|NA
CATSRDLRSGGKETQYF
TGTGCCACCAGCAGAGATCTCCGTTCTGGCGGAAAAGAGACCCAGTACTTC
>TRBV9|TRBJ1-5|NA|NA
CASSVDNSYDQPQHF
TGTGCCAGCAGCGTAGATAACAGCTATGATCAGCCCCAGCATTTT
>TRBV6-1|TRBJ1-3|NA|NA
CASSKGRSSGNTIYF
TGTGCCAGCAGTAAAGGACGGAGCTCTGGAAACACCATATATTTT
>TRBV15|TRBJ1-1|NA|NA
CATSRDWNTPSDF
TGTGCCACCAGCAGAGATTGGAACACCCCTAGTGATTTT
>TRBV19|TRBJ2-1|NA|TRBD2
CASSIGLAPPREQFF
TGTGCCAGTAGTATAGGACTAGCGCCCCCCAGGGAGCAGTTCTTC
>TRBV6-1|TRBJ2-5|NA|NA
CARPLGEETQYF
TGTGCCAGACCACTTGGAGAGGAGACCCAGTACTTC